The 30 T cell receptor beta chains below come from one sample, sequenced in a study of CD8 T cells in Susac syndrome. It was with random hexamers that about 0.45 to 1 ug RNA was reverse transcribed. TCRdb reprocessed the immunoSEQ multiplex PCR reads with MiXCR, giving one entry per CDR3 protein. The sample shows 400,000 to 550,000 distinct CDR3 sequences, 85% to 90% of them seen only once. Sequencing was done on a sample of CD8+ T cells from PBMCs. These receptors originate from a human donor with multiple sclerosis.

The V and J genes are TRBV18 and TRBJ1-1; a weak D match, TRBD1 (6 bases). CDR3 size: 14 residues. Trimming cost V 3 bases and J 7 bases, with 15 bases left between them. Per the germline V gene, CDR1 is KGHSH and CDR2 is LQKENI. The CDR3 DNA sequence: TGTGCCAGCTCACCCTCGGGGGGCGCCGGTGAAGCTTTCTTT. Protein sequence: CASSPSGGAGEAFF.

The CDR3: CASSIQSGQNTEAFF. DNA of the CDR3: TGCGCCAGCAGCATTCAGAGCGGGCAGAACACTGAAGCTTTCTTT. The rearrangement links TRBV5-1 to TRBJ1-1; D is unresolved. The V gene's germline CDR1 is SGHRS and CDR2 YFSETQ. The CDR3 has 15 residues. With 4 bases removed from V and 1 base from J, the gap between germline ends came to 14 bases.

The J gene is TRBJ1-5, the V gene TRBV27; 10 bases are a match to TRBD1. There are 18 residues in the CDR3. The trim removed 4 bases at V and 2 bases at J, leaving 11 bases unmatched. Germline CDR1 MNHEY, CDR2 SMNVEV (reference sequence). This CDR3 is CASSSGQGLLSGNQPQHF. The CDR3 DNA reads TGTGCCAGCAGTTCGGGACAGGGGTTATTAAGTGGCAATCAGCCCCAGCATTTT.

The chain is built from TRBV27 and TRBJ2-3; 16 nucleotides agree with TRBD2. The germline gives CDR1 MNHEY, CDR2 SMNVEV (reference sequence). The length of the CDR3 is 18 residues. The V segment lost 4 bases and the J segment 4 bases; nucleotides outside the gene matches: 8. CDR3: CASSSLGTSGRGPDTQYF. The CDR3, as DNA: TGTGCCAGCAGTTCCCTCGGGACTAGCGGGAGGGGGCCAGATACGCAGTATTTT.

The chain has TRBV7-8 and TRBJ1-4; the D gene is possibly TRBD1 (6 bases). This CDR3 contains 17 residues. Germline loops: CDR1 SGHVS, CDR2 FQNEAQ. V lost 1 base to trimming and J lost 8 bases, with 20 bases between them. This CDR3 reads CASSLGTPGDIGEKLFF. The CDR3 DNA is TGTGCCAGCAGCTTAGGTACCCCAGGGGACATCGGCGAAAAACTGTTTTTT.

Here the CDR3 reads CASSQERAFGRSYGYTF. The DNA for the CDR3 is TGCGCCAGCAGCCAAGAAAGGGCCTTCGGCAGGAGCTATGGCTACACCTTC. J is TRBJ1-2 and V is TRBV4-1; no reliable D call. This CDR3 comprises 17 residues. Germline V gene data show CDR1 as MGHRA and CDR2 as YSYEKL. V was trimmed by 0 bases and J by 4 bases, leaving 18 bases between them.

CDR3 DNA: TGCGCCAGCAGCCACCTCGTGACAGGTACCTACGAGCAGTACTTC. Encoded protein: CASSHLVTGTYEQYF. The genes are TRBV4-1 and TRBJ2-7; TRBD1 is a possible D gene (6 bases). Germline V lookup: CDR1 MGHRA, CDR2 YSYEKL. V lost 3 bases and J 2 bases, leaving 14 bases between the germline ends. The CDR3 runs 15 residues.

This rearrangement joins TRBV19 to TRBJ1-5; D gene uncertain. V was clipped by 3 bases and J by 4 bases, with 16 bases between them. Per the germline V gene, CDR1 is LNHDA and CDR2 is SQIVND (reference sequence). The CDR3 sequence is 16 residues long. The CDR3 loop reads CASSILAGLLNQPQHF. CDR3 DNA: TGTGCCAGTAGTATTCTGGCCGGGCTTCTAAATCAGCCCCAGCATTTT. Looking up the rest from reference TRBV19 and TRBJ1-5 gives the full variable domain: DGGITQSPKYLFRKEGQNVTLSCEQNLNHDAMYWYRQDPGQGLRLIYYSQIVNDFQKGDIAEGYSVSREKKESFPLTVTSAQKNPTAFYLCASSILAGLLNQPQHFGDGTRLSIL.

CDR3 residues: CASLPGGRNTEAFF. The CDR3 bases are TGTGCCAGCCTACCAGGGGGCAGGAACACTGAAGCTTTCTTT. The V and J genes are TRBV2 and TRBJ1-1, with TRBD1 matching over 8 bases. The CDR3 runs to 14 residues. Germline CDR1 reads SNHLY; CDR2 reads FYNNEI. V shed 8 bases and J 1 base; nucleotides not matched to a gene: 6.

The gene calls are TRBV5-8 and TRBJ2-5, with 8 bases that match TRBD1. J gave up 5 bases and V 0 bases, and 6 bases lay outside the gene matches. In germline, CDR1 is SGHTS, CDR2 YDEGEE. This CDR3 spans 15 amino acids. The CDR3 reads CASSLGTGSGETQYF. CDR3 nucleotide sequence: TGTGCCAGCAGCTTGGGGACAGGGTCAGGGGAGACCCAGTACTTC.

The chain carries TRBV5-1 and TRBJ2-1; D may be TRBD2 (6 bases). The CDR3 is 11 residues long. Trimming took off 2 bases at V and 10 bases at J, with 7 bases between the two ends. CDR1 SGHRS and CDR2 YFSETQ come from the germline V gene. This chain's CDR3 is CASSFGREQFF. The CDR3 bases are TGCGCCAGCAGCTTCGGGAGAGAGCAGTTCTTC.

This chain connects TRBV6-1 to TRBJ1-6; D not resolved. Trimming cost V 0 bases and J 0 bases, with 9 bases left between them. This CDR3 has 17 amino acids. The germline V gene has CDR1 MNHNS and CDR2 SASEGT. The CDR3 nucleotides are TGTGCCAGCAGTGAAGCGGGCAGGAGCTCCTATAATTCACCCCTCCACTTT. It encodes CASSEAGRSSYNSPLHF.

The rearrangement uses TRBV5-1 and TRBJ1-1; possible D gene TRBD1, 5 bases. Trimming shortened V by 0 bases and J by 5 bases, and 17 bases separated the two germline ends. CDR3 length: 16 amino acids. Germline lookup yields CDR1 SGHRS and CDR2 YFSETQ. The CDR3 nucleotides are TGCGCCAGCAGCTTGGAATTGACCGGTGGGGGAACTGAAGCTTTCTTT. The encoded protein is CASSLELTGGGTEAFF.

The chain carries TRBV11-2 and TRBJ2-1, with 15 bases identical to TRBD2. V lost 0 bases to trimming and J lost 7 bases; unmatched junction nucleotides: 4. This CDR3 comprises 17 residues. Per the germline V gene, CDR1 is SGHAT and CDR2 is FQNNGV. CDR3 sequence (DNA): TGTGCCAGCAGCTTAGAGGGACTAGCGGGAGGAGGGAATGAGCAGTTCTTC. Its translation: CASSLEGLAGGGNEQFF.

V and J are TRBV20-1 and TRBJ2-1; TRBD2 might be the D (6 bases). Germline lookup yields CDR1 DFQATT and CDR2 SNEGSKA (reference sequence). CDR3 size: 14 residues. Trimming took off 5 bases at V and 2 bases at J, with 13 bases between the two ends. The CDR3 DNA reads as TGCAGTGCTCCTGGAGGGGATACCTACAATGAGCAGTTCTTC. Protein product: CSAPGGDTYNEQFF.

The chain uses TRBV28 and TRBJ2-5, with TRBD2 matching over 9 bases. This CDR3 is built from 15 residues. Germline CDR1 and CDR2: MDHEN and SYDVKM. With 3 bases clipped from V and 4 bases from J, the junction kept 6 bases outside the gene matches. CDR3 sequence: CASSFLLAGVETQYF. In DNA, the CDR3 is TGTGCCAGCAGTTTTTTACTAGCGGGTGTAGAGACCCAGTACTTC.

This clonotype was observed a few times. The chain has TRBV5-1 and TRBJ2-2; D unresolved. Germline CDR1 SGHRS, CDR2 YFSETQ. The CDR3 is made up of 15 amino acids. Between the trimmed V and J ends, which lost 0 bases and 0 bases, there was a span of 6 bases. CDR3 nucleotides: TGCGCCAGCAGCTTGGACAGTACGAACACCGGGGAGCTGTTTTTT. Translated: CASSLDSTNTGELFF.

The genes are TRBV5-1 and TRBJ1-1; D not certain. There are 14 residues in the CDR3. The germline CDR1 and CDR2 sequences are SGHRS and YFSETQ. The germline V and J ends were trimmed by 5 bases and 2 bases, with 13 bases remaining between them. CDR3 DNA sequence: TGCGCCAGCAGAGTGCGACATTTAAACACTGAAGCTTTCTTT. It is translated as CASRVRHLNTEAFF.

This rearrangement joins TRBV29-1 to TRBJ2-1; D is perhaps TRBD2 (6 bases). CDR1 is SQVTM, CDR2 ANQGSEA, per germline. V lost 1 base and J 0 bases, leaving 10 bases between the germline ends. CDR3 length: 15 amino acids. CDR3 sequence reads: CSVEAGDFSYNEQFF. CDR3 in DNA: TGCAGCGTTGAAGCGGGGGACTTCTCCTACAATGAGCAGTTCTTC.

The chain uses TRBV20-1 and TRBJ2-7, with 8 bases identical to TRBD1. Per the germline V gene, CDR1 is DFQATT and CDR2 is SNEGSKA (reference sequence). CDR3 length equals 16 residues. V lost 6 bases and J lost 2; bases outside the gene matches: 15. Written as DNA, the CDR3 is TGCAGTGCCCCGATCACCCGGGACAGGTGGACCTACGAGCAGTACTTC. Residues: CSAPITRDRWTYEQYF.

This sequence joins TRBV27 and TRBJ2-2; tentative D call: TRBD2 (5 bases). Trimming left V 5 bases short and J 5 bases short, with 15 bases between. The CDR3 totals 15 residues. Germline values: CDR1 MNHEY, CDR2 SMNVEV (reference sequence). The CDR3 coding sequence is TGTGCCAGCAGTCCAATCTTCGAGGGTACCGGGGAGCTGTTTTTT. It yields the protein CASSPIFEGTGELFF.

This clonotype showed up just a few times. V gene TRBV10-3 combines with J gene TRBJ2-1; 8 bases match TRBD1. V shed 3 bases and J 6 bases; nucleotides not matched to a gene: 7. Germline V gene sequence: CDR1 ENHRY, CDR2 SYGVKD. This CDR3 has 15 amino acids. The CDR3 coding sequence is TGTGCCATCAGTGATGACAGGGGTCAGATCAATGAGCAGTTCTTC. It is translated as CAISDDRGQINEQFF.

This clonotype was seen just once. This sequence joins TRBV11-2 and TRBJ1-6; 7 bases agree with TRBD1. The CDR3 length is 16 residues. CDR1 is SGHAT, CDR2 FQNNGV, per germline. After removal of 6 bases from V and 6 bases from J, the junction contained 11 bases not matched to a gene. The CDR3: CASSTAVDRLNSPLHF. The CDR3 DNA is TGTGCCAGCAGTACCGCCGTGGACAGGCTTAATTCACCCCTCCACTTT. Drawing the rest from reference TRBV11-2 and TRBJ1-6, the complete variable domain is EAGVAQSPRYKIIEKRQSVAFWCNPISGHATLYWYQQILGQGPKLLIQFQNNGVVDDSQLPKDRFSAERLKGVDSTLKIQPAKLEDSAVYLCASSTAVDRLNSPLHFGNGTRLTVT.

Only a few counts were recorded for this clonotype. The chain couples TRBV30 to TRBJ2-7; 10 bases map to TRBD1. This CDR3 has 14 amino acids. In germline, CDR1 is GTSNPN, CDR2 SVGIG (reference sequence). V shed 2 bases and J 2 bases; nucleotides not matched to a gene: 3. CDR3 sequence (DNA): TGTGCCTGGAGTTCAGGGACAGGGGCCTACGAGCAGTACTTC. It is translated as CAWSSGTGAYEQYF.

The chain carries TRBV10-1 and TRBJ2-1; 10 bases are a match to TRBD1. V trimming: 4 bases; J trimming: 9 bases; junction bases outside the gene matches: 6. Germline V lookup: CDR1 WNHNN, CDR2 SYGVQD (reference sequence). The CDR3 loop spans 14 amino acids. The CDR3 nucleotides read TGCGCCAGCAGTGGGGGGACAGGGGTCGGTGAGCAGTTCTTC. This translates into CASSGGTGVGEQFF.

The rearrangement links TRBV6-5 to TRBJ1-2, with TRBD1 matching 9 bases. From germline, CDR1 is MNHEY and CDR2 SVGAGI. This CDR3 region has 15 residues. With V trimmed by 0 bases and J by 5 bases, 4 bases remained unmatched. CDR3 in amino acids: CASSYSGQGFYGYTF. The CDR3, as DNA: TGTGCCAGCAGTTACTCGGGACAGGGTTTTTATGGCTACACCTTC.

A few counts support this clonotype. The CDR3 reads CASSLSAYEQYF. In DNA form, the CDR3 reads TGTGCCAGCAGTTTGAGCGCCTACGAGCAGTACTTC. The chain has TRBV12-3 or TRBV12-4 and TRBJ2-7; unclear D gene. This CDR3 comprises 12 residues. V was shortened by 3 bases and J by 2 bases, with 5 bases between the two germline ends.

This clonotype was seen once. The gene calls are TRBV4-1 and TRBJ2-2; TRBD2 matches at 10 bases. The germline gives CDR1 MGHRA, CDR2 YSYEKL. The CDR3 runs 15 residues. Trimming cost V 4 bases and J 7 bases; bases outside gene matches: 6. The CDR3 nucleotides read TGCGCCAGCAGCCGCCTAGCGGGAGTTGGCGGGGAGCTGTTTTTT. This encodes CASSRLAGVGGELFF.

A few counts support this clonotype. The V gene is TRBV6-5, the J gene TRBJ2-7; 7 bases line up with TRBD2. J lost 2 bases, V lost 4 bases, and 5 bases had no gene match. The germline V gene has CDR1 MNHEY and CDR2 SVGAGI. The CDR3 covers 14 residues. CDR3 amino acids: CASSSPGGTYEQYF. As DNA, the CDR3 is TGTGCCAGCAGTTCCCCCGGGGGGACCTACGAGCAGTACTTC.

This sequence joins TRBV7-9 and TRBJ2-5, with 9 bases matching TRBD1. CDR1 and CDR2 from the germline V gene are SEHNR and FQNEAQ (reference sequence). J was trimmed by 13 bases and V by 6 bases; bases with no gene match: 9. This CDR3 has 12 residues. CDR3 nucleotide sequence: TGTGCCAGCAGGGGGACAGGGAGTCTCGTGTACTTC. Protein product: CASRGTGSLVYF.